This T cell receptor (beta chain) was observed in a study of blood T cell repertoires in COVID-19. The CDR3 consists of 15 residues. CDR1 is MNHEY and CDR2 is SVGAGI in the germline V gene. V shed 6 bases and J 5 bases; nucleotides not matched to a gene: 12. In the original analysis: Amplification from reference gene primers served as the basis for estimated nucleated cell counts. Data came from immunoSEQ multiplex PCR; TCRdb stores just in-frame clones and leaves some out. V and J calls and clone size are given by that table; D and trimming were obtained from the DNA. The repertoire holds 95,000 to 150,000 clones, over 75% seen once, with approximately 4.9% in the top ten.

The J gene is TRBJ1-2, the V gene TRBV6-5; 7 bases agree with TRBD1. Sample: peripheral blood. This clonotype was obtained from a woman in her 70s with acute or convalescent COVID-19. CDR3 sequence: CASSEPRGVGYGYTF. The CDR3 DNA reads as TGTGCCAGCAGCGAGCCCAGGGGGGTGGGATATGGCTACACCTTC.